Following are 8 T cell receptor beta chains from one sample sequenced in a study of radiation and T cells in renal cell carcinoma. The protocol was immunoSEQ multiplex PCR, while the TCRdb copy is restricted to in-frame clones and leaves out a portion. The data hold some 14,000 clones, with over 60% observed a single time. Treatment reported: 15 Gy SBRT to primary tumor, nephrectomy 4 weeks later. The sequencing here drew on tumor tissue, taken from a patient whose treatment included radiotherapy and nephrectomy. The receptors here all came from a woman aged 70-85 years with renal cell carcinoma.

The V call is TRBV2, the J call TRBJ1-5, with TRBD1 as a possible D gene (6 bases). Trimming took 7 bases from V and 4 from J, leaving 14 bases between them. This CDR3 is 14 amino acids long. Germline lookup yields CDR1 SNHLY and CDR2 FYNNEI. CDR3 in amino acids: CASTSGTPNQPQHF. CDR3 bases: TGTGCCAGCACCTCCGGGACACCTAATCAGCCCCAGCATTTT.

The chain uses TRBV5-1 and TRBJ1-1, with 7 bases fitting TRBD1. The V gene end was trimmed by 0 bases and the J gene end by 7 bases; junction bases not matched to a gene: 9. Looked up from germline, CDR1 is SGHRS and CDR2 is YFSETQ. The CDR3 has 15 residues. The CDR3 nucleotides read TGCGCCAGCAGCTTGGAGCCGGGACAGACTATTGAAGCTTTCTTT. Protein: CASSLEPGQTIEAFF.

The V call is TRBV5-6, the J call TRBJ1-2; D is perhaps TRBD1 (5 bases). Trimming stripped 0 bases from V and 5 bases from J, with 20 bases between. The germline CDR1 and CDR2 sequences are SGHDT and YYEEEE. CDR3 length equals 17 residues. The CDR3: CASSLGLRGRAGYGYTF. The CDR3, as DNA: TGTGCCAGCAGCTTGGGCCTCCGGGGCCGGGCGGGGTATGGCTACACCTTC.

CDR3 residues: CASRAERARAKNIQYF. The CDR3 region has the DNA TGTGCCAGCAGGGCAGAAAGGGCGAGAGCCAAAAACATTCAGTACTTC. The chain recombines TRBV6-4 with TRBJ2-4; unclear D gene. The CDR3 is 16 residues long. CDR1 and CDR2 (germline): MRHNA, SNTAGT. The V gene lost 6 bases and the J gene lost 0 bases, with 15 bases spanning the gap.

V is TRBV9 and J is TRBJ2-5, with D possibly TRBD2 on 6 matching bases. V was trimmed by 0 bases and J by 1 base, leaving 13 bases between them. The V gene's germline CDR1 is SGDLS and CDR2 YYNGEE. There are 16 residues in the CDR3. CDR3 DNA sequence: TGTGCCAGCAGCGTAGGAGGAGGGAATTTCCAAGAGACCCAGTACTTC. It is translated as CASSVGGGNFQETQYF.

The CDR3 nucleotides read TGTGCCTGGAGGAATCGGGGGCGCGGGACTGAAGCTTTCTTT. Residues: CAWRNRGRGTEAFF. The chain couples TRBV30 to TRBJ1-1; weak D call: TRBD1 (6 bases). Germline lookup yields CDR1 GTSNPN and CDR2 SVGIG (reference sequence). V was clipped by 3 bases and J by 5 bases, with 16 bases between them. This CDR3 is 14 amino acids long.

The chain links TRBV7-2 to TRBJ1-5; TRBD1 matches at 12 bases. The CDR3 is 18 residues long. V was pared by 5 bases and J by 1 base, with 9 bases of the junction left unmatched. Germline loops: CDR1 SGHTA, CDR2 FQGNSA. The CDR3 DNA sequence: TGTGCCAGCAGCCCGGGGACAGGGGGCCCCTACAGCAATCAGCCCCAGCATTTT. As protein: CASSPGTGGPYSNQPQHF. Full variable domain (remainder filled in from reference TRBV7-2 and TRBJ1-5): GAGVSQSPSNKVTEKGKDVELRCDPISGHTALYWYRQSLGQGLEFLIYFQGNSAPDKSGLPSDRFSAERTGGSVSTLTIQRTQQEDSAVYLCASSPGTGGPYSNQPQHFGDGTRLSIL.

This clone was found a few times. The chain couples TRBV29-1 to TRBJ2-3; D is undetermined. The CDR3 totals 11 residues. Germline CDR1 SQVTM, CDR2 ANQGSEA. V lost 3 bases and J 6 bases, leaving 7 bases between the germline ends. The CDR3 sequence is CSVEYPDTQYF. CDR3 bases: TGCAGCGTTGAGTACCCTGATACGCAGTATTTT.